These T cell receptor beta chains were read from a single sample in a study of blood T cell repertoires in COVID-19. Repertoires were generated with immunoSEQ multiplex PCR, while TCRdb's copy carries only in-frame clones and drops some. Among roughly 150,000 clones listed, 75% to 85% were seen once. Sequencing was carried out using peripheral blood. These receptors came from a man aged 55 to 70 with acute or convalescent COVID-19. Each CDR3 is given with its conserved first and last residue. The order of the fields is D gene, clone size, J gene, V gene, CDR3 DNA, CDR3 protein. The D gene is left open where the match is weak. Clone size is shown for a subset of rows, as once, few, many or a class of expanded clone.

TRBD2	NA	TRBJ2-1	TRBV6-5	TGTGCCAGCAGTTTTGGGACTAGCGGCTATGAGCAGTTCTTC	CASSFGTSGYEQFF
TRBD2	NA	TRBJ2-1	TRBV14	TGTGCCAGCACCCGGGGGACTAGCGGGGCTAGCTCCTACAATGAGCAGTTCTTC	CASTRGTSGASSYNEQFF
NA	few	TRBJ1-2	TRBV21-1	TGTGCCAGCAGCAATCAGGGGTACTATGGCTACACCTTC	CASSNQGYYGYTF
NA	NA	TRBJ1-6	TRBV10-3	TGTGCCATCAGGGGACAATCTTCGTCTAGCTCCTATAATTCACCCCTCCACTTT	CAIRGQSSSSSYNSPLHF
NA	once	TRBJ1-1	TRBV6-5	TGTGCCAGCAGTCTCGCCGGTAAGAACACTGAAGCTTTCTTT	CASSLAGKNTEAFF
NA	NA	TRBJ2-7	TRBV14	TGTGCCAGCAGCCCCCACGGACTCCGTGGGGAGCAGTACTTC	CASSPHGLRGEQYF
TRBD1	NA	TRBJ2-1	TRBV6-5	TGTGCCAGCACCGAGCACAGGGGGCACAATGAGCAGTTCTTC	CASTEHRGHNEQFF
TRBD1	NA	TRBJ1-2	TRBV7-2	TGTGCCAGCAGCTTAGAGGCTGCAGGGGGGAGTGGCTACACCTTC	CASSLEAAGGSGYTF
NA	NA	TRBJ1-5	TRBV2	TGTGCCAGCAGGAACAGGGCCGGTCAGCCCCAGCATTTT	CASRNRAGQPQHF
TRBD2	NA	TRBJ2-3	TRBV10-1	TGCGCCAGCAGTGAAGCGGGAGGGATAGATACGCAGTATTTT	CASSEAGGIDTQYF
TRBD2	NA	TRBJ2-2	TRBV5-1	TGCGCCAGCAGCCTGGCGGTAGCGGGAGTGAACACCGGGGAGCTGTTTTTT	CASSLAVAGVNTGELFF
TRBD1	NA	TRBJ2-1	TRBV25-1	TGTGCCAGCAGTGAAAGGGGGCCCATTTACAATGAGCAGTTCTTC	CASSERGPIYNEQFF
NA	NA	TRBJ1-2	TRBV10-3	TGTGCCATCAGGGTCCAGCAGGGGAACTATGGCTACACCTTC	CAIRVQQGNYGYTF
NA	NA	TRBJ2-3	TRBV29-1	TGCAGCGTTGGGCTAGCGACCGGAACAGATACGCAGTATTTT	CSVGLATGTDTQYF
NA	few	TRBJ1-6	TRBV4-1	TGCGCCAGCGCGTCGACAGACTTCTATAATTCACCCCTCCACTTT	CASASTDFYNSPLHF
TRBD1	NA	TRBJ1-5	TRBV6-4	TGTGCCAGCACAATTATGGAGGGGGCTGAGGGGGTGTTGCCCCAGCATTTT	CASTIMEGAEGVLPQHF
NA	many	TRBJ1-5	TRBV30	TGTGCCTGGAGTCCACGGGGTCCTACCAATCAGCCCCAGCATTTT	CAWSPRGPTNQPQHF
NA	NA	TRBJ2-5	TRBV25-1	TGTGCCAGCAAGCTCCAAGGGGGTGAGACCCAGTACTTC	CASKLQGGETQYF
TRBD1	NA	TRBJ1-4	TRBV5-5	TGTGCCAGCAGCTTGGGACAGGGGCGGGAAAAACTGTTTTTT	CASSLGQGREKLFF
NA	NA	TRBJ1-4	TRBV11-2	TGTGCCAGCAGCTCCGTGGGGCGTGGAACTAATGAAAAACTGTTTTTT	CASSSVGRGTNEKLFF